Each of the 12 T cell receptor beta chains below was sequenced from the same sample in a study of T cell repertoires in cytomegalovirus infection. These receptors lack a known antigen. TCRdb redid the calling of the reads with MiXCR, one entry per CDR3 protein. The table lists about 770,000 distinct CDR3 sequences, almost 30% of them singletons. The sample was cultured CD8+ T cells from PBMCs, taken from culture after CMV antigen stimulation. These receptors originate from a human donor in good health (CMV status not recorded). Some clones in this sample may be carry-over from other donors' samples.

The V gene is TRBV7-9, the J gene TRBJ2-5, with a tentative D call TRBD1 (6 bases). CDR3 length: 14 amino acids. Trimming took 4 bases from V and 5 from J, leaving 14 bases between them. Germline values: CDR1 SEHNR, CDR2 FQNEAQ (reference sequence). In DNA form, the CDR3 reads TGTGCCAGCAGCTCATGGGGGCAAGGGGAGACCCAGTACTTC. Amino acids: CASSSWGQGETQYF.

This clonotype was seen more than once but under ten times. V gene TRBV7-6 combines with J gene TRBJ1-1; no reliable D call. Germline CDR1 is SGHVS and CDR2 is FNYEAQ. V was shortened by 5 bases and J by 7 bases, with 8 bases between the two germline ends. The CDR3 is 11 amino acids. CDR3 protein: CASSAAGEAFF. The CDR3 coding sequence is TGTGCCAGCAGCGCCGCTGGTGAAGCTTTCTTT.

V gene TRBV19 combines with J gene TRBJ1-6; D is unresolved. Germline CDR1 LNHDA, CDR2 SQIVND (reference sequence). The CDR3 runs 16 residues. V gave up 6 bases and J gave up 4 bases, with 16 bases separating them. The CDR3 nucleotides read TGTGCCAGTAGGGAACAGTGGGCAACGTATAATTCACCCCTCCACTTT. This encodes CASREQWATYNSPLHF.

This clonotype has a handful of counts. The chain couples TRBV10-3 to TRBJ2-7, with 7 bases that match TRBD1. J gave up 6 bases and V 2 bases, and 7 bases lay outside the gene matches. Germline V gives CDR1 ENHRY, CDR2 SYGVKD. CDR3 length: 14 residues. The CDR3 here is CAISEDQGVGEQYV. Here the CDR3 DNA reads TGTGCCATCAGTGAGGACCAGGGGGTCGGCGAGCAGTACGTC.

This clonotype was observed a handful of times. This chain uses TRBV19 with TRBJ2-7; D may be TRBD1 or TRBD2 (6 bases each). Trimming pared 3 bases from V and 5 bases from J, leaving 11 bases between. Looked up from germline, CDR1 is LNHDA and CDR2 is SQIVND (reference sequence). The CDR3 is 13 residues long. CDR3 coding DNA: TGTGCCAGTAGTATTTCGGGGGCGAACGAGCAGTACTTC. Its translation: CASSISGANEQYF.

The chain is built from TRBV4-3 and TRBJ2-5; the D is unclear. Trimming removed 0 bases at V and 0 bases at J, with 5 bases between. The CDR3 totals 14 residues. Germline-derived CDR1 and CDR2 are LGHNA and YSLEER. CDR3 in amino acids: CASSQDTYQETQYF. In nucleotides, the CDR3 is TGCGCCAGCAGCCAAGATACCTACCAAGAGACCCAGTACTTC.

The chain recombines TRBV14 with TRBJ1-1; D gene ambiguous. The CDR3 spans 17 residues. CDR1 is SGHDN and CDR2 is FVKESK in the germline V gene. The V gene lost 0 bases and the J gene lost 1 base, with 15 bases spanning the gap. CDR3 region: CASSQDGWVAGNTEAFF. CDR3 nucleotides: TGTGCCAGCAGCCAAGATGGGTGGGTCGCGGGGAACACTGAAGCTTTCTTT.

The chain uses TRBV5-6 and TRBJ1-6; D remains ambiguous. V was clipped by 2 bases and J by 9 bases, with 15 bases between them. The CDR3 has 15 amino acids. Germline V CDR1 and CDR2: SGHDT, YYEEEE. For the CDR3, the DNA is TGTGCCAGCAGCTTCAGTACCCTAGGGAGTTCACCCCTCCACTTT. Residues: CASSFSTLGSSPLHF.

This chain links TRBV5-1 with TRBJ1-3; no clear D. The CDR3 contains 13 residues. Germline CDR1 and CDR2: SGHRS and YFSETQ. The germline V and J ends were trimmed by 10 bases and 4 bases, with 15 bases remaining between them. CDR3 DNA: TGCGCCGTAGTTTGGGGTTGCGGAAACACCATATATTTT. Translated, it gives CAVVWGCGNTIYF.

This clonotype was found many times. J is TRBJ2-1 and V is TRBV7-9, with D perhaps matching TRBD1 or TRBD2 (5 bases each). The CDR3 is 13 amino acids. Trimming pared 2 bases from V and 8 bases from J, leaving 10 bases between. CDR1 and CDR2 from the germline V gene are SEHNR and FQNEAQ (reference sequence). CDR3 protein: CASSLRGPDEQFF. CDR3 DNA: TGTGCCAGCAGCTTACGGGGCCCAGATGAGCAGTTCTTC. The whole variable domain, filled in from reference TRBV7-9 and TRBJ2-1, reads DTGVSQNPRHKITKRGQNVTFRCDPISEHNRLYWYRQTLGQGPEFLTYFQNEAQLEKSRLLSDRFSAERPKGSFSTLEIQRTEQGDSAMYLCASSLRGPDEQFFGPGTRLTVL.

This clonotype was recorded a few times. The chain is built from TRBV4-1 and TRBJ1-6; 9 nucleotides match TRBD1. The CDR3 is made up of 19 amino acids. Germline V gene lookup returns CDR1 MGHRA and CDR2 YSYEKL. V lost 4 bases to trimming and J lost 6 bases; unmatched junction nucleotides: 16. The CDR3 sequence: CASSPHGAGTGRGNSPLHF. As DNA, the CDR3 is TGCGCCAGCAGCCCTCATGGGGCCGGGACAGGGAGAGGTAATTCACCCCTCCACTTT.

The chain couples TRBV4-2 to TRBJ2-7; a possible D gene is TRBD2 (5 bases). This CDR3 region has 15 residues. Germline V gene lookup returns CDR1 LGHNA and CDR2 YNFKEQ. Deletions cut 3 bases from V and 3 bases from J, with 15 bases between. The CDR3 DNA is TGTGCCAGCAGCCAGGGAGAGGATTTGGACTACGAGCAGTACTTC. The encoded protein is CASSQGEDLDYEQYF.